These T cell receptor beta chains were read from a single sample in a study of control samples from healthy donors and cancer patients. Assay used: immunoSEQ multiplex PCR; TCRdb lists only in-frame clones, some missing. Of around 63,000 clones listed, around 87% were seen once; the top ten hold 2% to 2.5%. The sample comprised PBMCs. Receptors originate from a woman in her fifties or sixties with head and neck cancer. Each CDR3 is given with its conserved first and last residue. The order of the fields is clone size, D gene, V gene, J gene, CDR3 protein, CDR3 DNA. A D gene is named only where the DNA matches it firmly. The size of a clone is reported for some rows only, either as once, few or many, or as a class for expanded clones.

-	TRBD2	TRBV3-1/TRBV3-2	TRBJ2-1	CASSRYNSGRGGPYNEQFF	TGTGCCAGCAGCCGGTACAATTCGGGACGGGGGGGCCCCTACAATGAGCAGTTCTTC
-	-	TRBV5-6	TRBJ2-6	CASSHFLGERTGANVLTF	TGTGCCAGCAGCCACTTTCTTGGGGAAAGAACGGGGGCCAACGTCCTGACTTTC
once	-	TRBV7-9	TRBJ2-7	CASSSRDSYEQYF	TGTGCCAGCAGCTCCCGGGACTCCTACGAGCAGTACTTC
-	-	TRBV19	TRBJ1-5	CATRPGQNSNQPQHF	TGTGCCACCCGTCCGGGACAAAACTCGAATCAGCCCCAGCATTTT
-	-	TRBV2	TRBJ2-7	CASSETGTEQYF	TGTGCCAGCAGTGAGACGGGGACCGAGCAGTACTTC
-	-	TRBV6-5	TRBJ1-1	CASRAGTRVTEAFF	TGTGCCAGCAGGGCCGGGACGCGAGTCACTGAAGCTTTCTTT
-	-	TRBV27	TRBJ2-3	CASSLLRGGADLTDTQYF	TGTGCCAGCAGTTTACTCCGAGGGGGGGCCGACCTTACAGATACGCAGTATTTT
-	TRBD1	TRBV24-1	TRBJ2-1	CATSVQGNEQFF	TGTGCCACCAGTGTACAGGGGAATGAGCAGTTCTTC
-	-	TRBV5-1	TRBJ1-1	CASSLIGGSVNTEAFF	TGCGCCAGCAGCTTGATCGGGGGGTCCGTGAACACTGAAGCTTTCTTT
-	-	TRBV5-1	TRBJ2-1	CASRQTASSYNEQFF	TGCGCCAGCAGACAGACGGCTAGCTCCTACAATGAGCAGTTCTTC
-	TRBD1	TRBV7-3	TRBJ2-1	CASSPDRDSYNEQFF	TGTGCCAGCAGCCCGGACAGGGACTCCTACAATGAGCAGTTCTTC
-	-	TRBV30	TRBJ1-4	CACRGGPNEKLFF	TGTGCCTGCCGGGGGGGACCTAATGAAAAACTGTTTTTT
-	TRBD2	TRBV6-5	TRBJ2-1	CASILVAGGYNEQFF	TGTGCCAGCATCCTAGTAGCGGGGGGTTACAATGAGCAGTTCTTC
once	-	TRBV9	TRBJ1-2	CASSSRARGYTF	TGTGCCAGCAGCTCCCGGGCGCGGGGCTACACCTTC
-	TRBD1	TRBV11-2	TRBJ1-2	CASSTTGTGFGYTF	TGTGCCAGCAGCACAACCGGGACAGGGTTTGGCTACACCTTC
-	-	TRBV21-1	TRBJ2-3	CASNPLAGGPSDTQYF	TGTGCCAGCAACCCTCTAGCGGGGGGCCCTTCAGATACGCAGTATTTT
-	-	TRBV28	TRBJ2-7	CASSALLDSYEQYF	TGTGCCAGCAGTGCCCTACTAGACTCCTACGAGCAGTACTTC
-	TRBD1	TRBV6-1	TRBJ1-5	CASSEGTGRPFQPQHF	TGTGCCAGCAGTGAAGGGACAGGGCGTCCTTTTCAGCCCCAGCATTTT
-	-	TRBV7-9	TRBJ1-6	CASSSNRDSPLHF	TGTGCCAGCAGCTCCAACAGGGATTCACCCCTCCACTTT